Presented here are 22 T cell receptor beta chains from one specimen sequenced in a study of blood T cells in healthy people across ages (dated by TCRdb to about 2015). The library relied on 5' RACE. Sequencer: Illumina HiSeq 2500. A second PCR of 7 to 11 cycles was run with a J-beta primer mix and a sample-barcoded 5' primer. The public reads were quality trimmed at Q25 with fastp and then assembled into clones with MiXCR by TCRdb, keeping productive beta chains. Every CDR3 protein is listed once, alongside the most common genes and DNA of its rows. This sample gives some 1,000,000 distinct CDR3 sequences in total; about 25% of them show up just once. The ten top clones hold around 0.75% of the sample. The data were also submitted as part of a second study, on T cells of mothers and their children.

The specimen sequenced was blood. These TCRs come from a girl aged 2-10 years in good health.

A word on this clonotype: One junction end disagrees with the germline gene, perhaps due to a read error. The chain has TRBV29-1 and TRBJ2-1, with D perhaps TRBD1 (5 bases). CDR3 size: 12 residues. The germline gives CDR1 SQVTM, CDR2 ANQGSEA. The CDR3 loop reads CSIEARGNEQFF. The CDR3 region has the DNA TGCAGCATTGAAGCAAGGGGAAATGAGCAGTTCTTC.

For the CDR3, the DNA is TGCGCCAGCAGCTTGGAGACAGGGACCTACAATGAGCAGTTCTTC. It translates to CASSLETGTYNEQFF. The chain carries TRBV5-1 and TRBJ2-1; 7 bases fit TRBD1. The length of the CDR3 is 15 residues. The J segment lost 2 bases and the V segment lost 0 bases, leaving 2 bases of the junction unmatched. The germline V gene has CDR1 SGHRS and CDR2 YFSETQ.

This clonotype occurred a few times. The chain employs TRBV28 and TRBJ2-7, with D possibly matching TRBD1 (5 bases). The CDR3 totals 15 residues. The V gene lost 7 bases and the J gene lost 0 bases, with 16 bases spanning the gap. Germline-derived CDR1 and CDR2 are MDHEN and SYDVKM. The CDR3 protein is CASTPASGYSYEQYF. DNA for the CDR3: TGTGCCAGCACTCCGGCTTCAGGGTACTCCTACGAGCAGTACTTC.

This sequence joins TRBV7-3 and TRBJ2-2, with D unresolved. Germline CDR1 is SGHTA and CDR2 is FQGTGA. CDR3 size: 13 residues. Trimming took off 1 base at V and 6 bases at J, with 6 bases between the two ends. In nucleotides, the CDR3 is TGTGCCAGCAGCTTAAACCCGCCCGGGGAGCTGTTTTTT. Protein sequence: CASSLNPPGELFF. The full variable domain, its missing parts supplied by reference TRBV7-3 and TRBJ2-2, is GAGVSQTPSNKVTEKGKYVELRCDPISGHTALYWYRQSLGQGPEFLIYFQGTGAADDSGLPNDRFFAVRPEGSVSTLKIQRTERGDSAVYLCASSLNPPGELFFGEGSRLTVL.

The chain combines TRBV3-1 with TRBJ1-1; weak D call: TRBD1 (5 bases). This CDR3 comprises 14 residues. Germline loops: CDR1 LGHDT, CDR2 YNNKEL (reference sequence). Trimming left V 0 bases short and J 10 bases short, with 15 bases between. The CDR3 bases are TGTGCCAGCAGCCAAGATGGGGGACTCTCAGGAGCTTTCTTT. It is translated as CASSQDGGLSGAFF.

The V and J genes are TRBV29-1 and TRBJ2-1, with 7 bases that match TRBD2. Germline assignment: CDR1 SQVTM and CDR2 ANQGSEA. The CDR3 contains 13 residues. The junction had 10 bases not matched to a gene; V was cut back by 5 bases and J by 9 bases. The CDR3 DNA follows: TGCAGCGTTCATTGGCTAGCGGCGGGTGAGCAGTTCTTC. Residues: CSVHWLAAGEQFF.

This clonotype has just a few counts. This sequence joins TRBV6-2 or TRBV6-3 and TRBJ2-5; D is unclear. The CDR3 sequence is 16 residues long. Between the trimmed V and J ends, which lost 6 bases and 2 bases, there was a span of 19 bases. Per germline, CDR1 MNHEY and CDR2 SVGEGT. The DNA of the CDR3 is TGTGCCAGCAGCCCCTCAGGCGCAGGCCGACAAGAGACCCAGTACTTC. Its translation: CASSPSGAGRQETQYF.

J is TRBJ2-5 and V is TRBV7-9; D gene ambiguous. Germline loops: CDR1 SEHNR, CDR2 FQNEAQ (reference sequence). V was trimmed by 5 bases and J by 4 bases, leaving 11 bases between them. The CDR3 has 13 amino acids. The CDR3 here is CASSLQAPETQYF. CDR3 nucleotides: TGTGCCAGCAGCCTTCAGGCTCCAGAGACCCAGTACTTC. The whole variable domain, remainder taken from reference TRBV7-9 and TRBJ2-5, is DTGVSQNPRHKITKRGQNVTFRCDPISEHNRLYWYRQTLGQGPEFLTYFQNEAQLEKSRLLSDRFSAERPKGSFSTLEIQRTEQGDSAMYLCASSLQAPETQYFGPGTRLLVL.

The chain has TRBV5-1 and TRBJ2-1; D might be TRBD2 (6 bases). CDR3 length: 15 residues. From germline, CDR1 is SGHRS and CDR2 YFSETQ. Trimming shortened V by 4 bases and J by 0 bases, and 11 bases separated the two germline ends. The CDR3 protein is CASSRRESSYNEQFF. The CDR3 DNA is TGCGCCAGCAGCCGACGGGAGAGCTCCTACAATGAGCAGTTCTTC.

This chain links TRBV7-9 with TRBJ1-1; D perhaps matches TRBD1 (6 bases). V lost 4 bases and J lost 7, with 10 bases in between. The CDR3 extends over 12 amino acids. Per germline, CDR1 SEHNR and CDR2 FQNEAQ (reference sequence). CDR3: CASSSTGHEAFF. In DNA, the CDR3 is TGTGCCAGCAGCTCGACAGGACATGAAGCTTTCTTT.

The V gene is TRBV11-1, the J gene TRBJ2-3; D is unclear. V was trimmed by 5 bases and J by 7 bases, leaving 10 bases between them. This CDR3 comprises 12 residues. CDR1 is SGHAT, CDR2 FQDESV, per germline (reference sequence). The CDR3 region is CASSNSQNTQYF. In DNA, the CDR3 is TGTGCCAGCAGCAACAGTCAGAATACGCAGTATTTT.

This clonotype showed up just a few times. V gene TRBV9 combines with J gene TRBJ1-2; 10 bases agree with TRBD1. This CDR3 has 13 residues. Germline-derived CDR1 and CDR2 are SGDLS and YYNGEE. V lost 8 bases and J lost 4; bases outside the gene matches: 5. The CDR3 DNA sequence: TGTGCCAGTGGGACAGGGGAGGGCTATGGCTACACCTTC. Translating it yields CASGTGEGYGYTF.

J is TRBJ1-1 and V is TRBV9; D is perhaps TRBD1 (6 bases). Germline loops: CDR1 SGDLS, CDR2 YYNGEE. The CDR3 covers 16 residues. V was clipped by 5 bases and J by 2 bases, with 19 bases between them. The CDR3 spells CASSDAPPGANTEAFF. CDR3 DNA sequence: TGTGCCAGCAGTGACGCCCCCCCGGGGGCAAACACTGAAGCTTTCTTT.

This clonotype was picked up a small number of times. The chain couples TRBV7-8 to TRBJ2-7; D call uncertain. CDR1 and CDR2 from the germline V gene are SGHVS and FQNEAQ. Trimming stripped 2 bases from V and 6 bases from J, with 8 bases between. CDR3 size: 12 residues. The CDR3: CASSLLISEQYF. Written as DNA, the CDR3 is TGTGCCAGCAGCTTATTAATTTCCGAGCAGTACTTC.

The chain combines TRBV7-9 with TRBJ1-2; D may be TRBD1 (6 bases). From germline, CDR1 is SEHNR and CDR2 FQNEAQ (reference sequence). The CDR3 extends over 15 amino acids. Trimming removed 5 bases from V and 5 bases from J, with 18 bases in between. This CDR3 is CASSITGQFPYGYTF. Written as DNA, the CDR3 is TGTGCCAGCAGCATAACGGGACAATTCCCATATGGCTACACCTTC.

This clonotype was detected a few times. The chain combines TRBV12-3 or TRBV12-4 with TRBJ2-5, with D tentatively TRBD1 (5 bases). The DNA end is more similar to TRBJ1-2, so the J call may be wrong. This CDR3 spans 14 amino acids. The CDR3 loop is CASTNTGANYGYTF. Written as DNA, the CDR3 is TGTGCCAGCACCAATACAGGAGCTAACTATGGCTACACCTTC.

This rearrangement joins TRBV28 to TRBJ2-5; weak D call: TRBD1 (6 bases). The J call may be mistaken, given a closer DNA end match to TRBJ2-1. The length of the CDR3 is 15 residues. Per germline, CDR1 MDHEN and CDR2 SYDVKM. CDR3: CASLFGWTEDNEQFF. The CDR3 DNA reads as TGTGCCAGCCTCTTTGGATGGACAGAAGACAATGAGCAGTTCTTC.

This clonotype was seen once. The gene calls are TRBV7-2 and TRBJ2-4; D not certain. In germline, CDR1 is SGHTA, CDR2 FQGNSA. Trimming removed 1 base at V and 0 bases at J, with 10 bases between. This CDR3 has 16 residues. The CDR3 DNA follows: TGTGCCAGCAGCTTAGACGGATTCGAAGCCAAAAACATTCAGTACTTC. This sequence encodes CASSLDGFEAKNIQYF.

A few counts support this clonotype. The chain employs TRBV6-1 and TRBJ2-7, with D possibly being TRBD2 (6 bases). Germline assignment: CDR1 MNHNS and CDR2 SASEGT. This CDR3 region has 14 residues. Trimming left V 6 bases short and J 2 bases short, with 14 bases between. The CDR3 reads CASRDLGGPYEQYF. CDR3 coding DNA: TGTGCCAGCAGGGATTTGGGGGGACCCTACGAGCAGTACTTC.

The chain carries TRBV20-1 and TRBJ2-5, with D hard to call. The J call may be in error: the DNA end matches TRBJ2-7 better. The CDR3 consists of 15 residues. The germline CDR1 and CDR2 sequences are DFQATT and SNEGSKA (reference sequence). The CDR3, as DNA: TGCAGTGCTAGAGATTCGGTAAGAGGTTCCTACGAGCAGTACTTC. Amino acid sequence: CSARDSVRGSYEQYF.

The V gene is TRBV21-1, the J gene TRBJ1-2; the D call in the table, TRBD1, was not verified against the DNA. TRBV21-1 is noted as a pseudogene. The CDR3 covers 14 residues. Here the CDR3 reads CASSLGWDRTYHTF. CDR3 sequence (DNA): TGTGCCAGCAGCTTGGGATGGGACAGAACCTATCACACCTTC.

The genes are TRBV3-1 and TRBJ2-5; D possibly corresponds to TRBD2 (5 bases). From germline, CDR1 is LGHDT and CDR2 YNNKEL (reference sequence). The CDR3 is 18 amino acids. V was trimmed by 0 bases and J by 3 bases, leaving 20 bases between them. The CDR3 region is CASSQEVWSAVEEETQYF. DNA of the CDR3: TGTGCCAGCAGCCAAGAAGTATGGTCAGCGGTCGAGGAAGAGACCCAGTACTTC.